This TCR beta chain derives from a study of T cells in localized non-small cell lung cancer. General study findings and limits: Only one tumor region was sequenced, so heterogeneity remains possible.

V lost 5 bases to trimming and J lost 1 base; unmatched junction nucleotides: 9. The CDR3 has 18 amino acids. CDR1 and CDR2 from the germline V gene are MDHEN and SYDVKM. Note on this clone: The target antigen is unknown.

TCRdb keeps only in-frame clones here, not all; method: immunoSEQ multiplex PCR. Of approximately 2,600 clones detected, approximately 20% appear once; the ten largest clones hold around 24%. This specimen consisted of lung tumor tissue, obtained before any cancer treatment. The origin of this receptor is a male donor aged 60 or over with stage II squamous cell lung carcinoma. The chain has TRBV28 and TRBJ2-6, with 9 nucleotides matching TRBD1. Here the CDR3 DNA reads TGTGCCAGCAGTGCCGGGACAGGGTATTTATCTGGGGCCAACGTCCTGACTTTC. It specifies CASSAGTGYLSGANVLTF.